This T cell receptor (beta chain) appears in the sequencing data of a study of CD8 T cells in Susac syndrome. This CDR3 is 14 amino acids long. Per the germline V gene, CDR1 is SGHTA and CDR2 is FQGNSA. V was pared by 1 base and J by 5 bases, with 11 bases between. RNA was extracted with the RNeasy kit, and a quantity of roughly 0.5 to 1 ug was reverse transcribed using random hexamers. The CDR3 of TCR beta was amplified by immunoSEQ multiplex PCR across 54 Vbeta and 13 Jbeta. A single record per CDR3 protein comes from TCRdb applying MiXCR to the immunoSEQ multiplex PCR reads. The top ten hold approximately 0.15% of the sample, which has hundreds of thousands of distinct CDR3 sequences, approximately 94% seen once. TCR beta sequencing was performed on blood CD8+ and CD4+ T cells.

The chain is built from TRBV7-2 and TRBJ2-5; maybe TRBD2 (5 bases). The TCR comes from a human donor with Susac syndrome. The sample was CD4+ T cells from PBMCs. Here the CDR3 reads CASSLGLSAETQYF. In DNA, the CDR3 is TGTGCCAGCAGCTTAGGGCTTAGCGCCGAGACCCAGTACTTC.